This TCR beta chain is drawn from a study of CD8 T cells in ankylosing spondylitis. Study results and caveats: A CD8+ phenotype characterized the disease-linked clones, which were relatively rare in peripheral blood. Among TCR beta sequences, a motif of under ten highly homologous variants appeared characteristic of ankylosing spondylitis blood.

CDR3 length equals 12 residues. Germline lookup yields CDR1 SQVTM and CDR2 ANQGSEA. V was shortened by 0 bases and J by 3 bases, with 5 bases between the two germline ends. Quantitative 5'-RACE with molecular barcodes was used to make the TCR beta libraries. One entry per CDR3 protein, called by TCRdb with MiXCR from the 5' RACE reads. The data hold hundreds of thousands of distinct CDR3 sequences, with 20% to 25% observed a single time. Worth noting for this clonotype: Its antigen is not known.

The chain links TRBV29-1 to TRBJ1-2, with unresolved D. The material sequenced was blood, either unsorted or a sorted T cell fraction (not recorded which). The TCR originated in a male donor with ankylosing spondylitis or in good health (not recorded which). For the CDR3, the DNA is TGCAGCGTTGAAGATCTTCACTATGGCTACACCTTC. It encodes CSVEDLHYGYTF.